This T cell receptor (beta chain) was captured in a study of T-cell reconstitution after alpha-beta-depleted transplantation in children. General observations from the study: Several hundred graft clones that had expanded were reportedly the source of alpha-beta T cells about two months after transplant. Hyperexpanded clones declined; after one year, newly produced T cells mostly supplied diversity.

Using unique molecular identifiers, the investigators prepared the TCRbeta library. TCRdb re-called the PCR reads through MiXCR, storing one row per CDR3 protein. Among 580,000 or so distinct CDR3 sequences listed, 23% were seen once. The V end was cut by 4 bases, the J end by 9 bases, with 10 bases between. The germline V gene has CDR1 DFQATT and CDR2 SNEGSKA (reference sequence). CDR3 length equals 11 residues. This clonotype was seen at least ten times. Its specificity is unknown. The V gene is TRBV20-1, the J gene TRBJ2-1, with D maybe TRBD1 (6 bases). The specimen comprised PBMCs, mostly from graft donor cells, sampled 360 days after TCRalphabeta/CD19-depleted stem cell transplant. This clonotype was sampled from a boy less than two years old who had a stem cell transplant for acute myeloid leukemia, so the T cells may come from the graft donor. For the CDR3, the DNA is TGCAGTGCTACCCCCAGGGGTGAGCAGTTCTTC. Translating it yields CSATPRGEQFF.